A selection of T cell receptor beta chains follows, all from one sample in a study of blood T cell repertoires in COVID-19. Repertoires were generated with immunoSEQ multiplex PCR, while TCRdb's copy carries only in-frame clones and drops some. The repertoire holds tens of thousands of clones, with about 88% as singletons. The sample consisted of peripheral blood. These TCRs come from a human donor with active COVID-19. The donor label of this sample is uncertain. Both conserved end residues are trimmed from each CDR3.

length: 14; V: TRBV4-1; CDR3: ASSRAGGRSLEKLF
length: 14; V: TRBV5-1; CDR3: ASSLDSRRGRREAF
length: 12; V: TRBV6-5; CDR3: ASVRQGATETQY
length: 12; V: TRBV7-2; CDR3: ASSFAGGPYEQY
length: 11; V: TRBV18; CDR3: ASSRAGTNVLT
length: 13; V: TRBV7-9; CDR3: ASSPGTGEFHGYT
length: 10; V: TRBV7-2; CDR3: ASSPEDQPQH
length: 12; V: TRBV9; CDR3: ASSTGQGSYEQY
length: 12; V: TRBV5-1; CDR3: ASSFRGNTGELF
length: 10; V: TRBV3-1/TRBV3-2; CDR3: ASSQGQTHGT
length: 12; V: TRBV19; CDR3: ASSRFGGAREQY
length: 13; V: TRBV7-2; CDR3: ASSSTGGPVYGYT
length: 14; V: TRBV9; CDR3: ASSVVGSGGAETQY
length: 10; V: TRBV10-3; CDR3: AIRDSQETQY
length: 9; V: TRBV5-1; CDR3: ASSLLDEQY
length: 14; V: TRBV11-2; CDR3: ASRETSGGTQETQY
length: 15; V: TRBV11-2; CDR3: ASSLGRASFGTGELF
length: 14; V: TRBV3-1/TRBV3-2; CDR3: ASSQKRGTGNYEQY
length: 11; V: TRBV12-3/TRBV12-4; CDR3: ASSFGLDNEQF
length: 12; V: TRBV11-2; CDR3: ASSLVGGGETQY
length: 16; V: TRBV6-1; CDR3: ASSEGGGQGLRNTEAF
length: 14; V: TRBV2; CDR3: ASSPRTAIANQPQH
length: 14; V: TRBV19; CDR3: ASSTRREQRNEKLF
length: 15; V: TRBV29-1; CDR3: SVGGRQGTVMNTEAF
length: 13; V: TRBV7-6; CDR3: ASSLAGPTLDTQY
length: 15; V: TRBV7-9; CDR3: ASSWGVSGAQAGELF
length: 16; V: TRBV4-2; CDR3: ASSQEWSTESLDSPLH
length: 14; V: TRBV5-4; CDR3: ASSEAGGTNTGELF
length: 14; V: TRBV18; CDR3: ASSPQLAGGSDTQY
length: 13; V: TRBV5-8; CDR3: ASSAGQGHTDTQY
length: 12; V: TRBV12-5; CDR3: ASGHPGQSYGQY
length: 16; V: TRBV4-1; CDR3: ASSQVSSGDPNTGELF
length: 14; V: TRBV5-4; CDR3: ASSLRLAVSTDTQY
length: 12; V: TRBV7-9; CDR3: ASSSARGPDTQY